Only a few counts were recorded for the clone carrying this T cell receptor (beta chain). Its specificity is not known. This entry comes from a study of T-cell memory formation after mild COVID-19. General study points: From day 15 to 85, contracting clones were balanced between CD4 and CD8, whereas later expanders leaned toward CD4+. Day 37-peaking second-wave clones had unconfirmed SARS-CoV-2 specificity.

TCRdb recomputed calls from the 5' RACE reads with MiXCR, one row per CDR3 protein. Among about 500,000 distinct CDR3 sequences listed, roughly 21% were seen once. Sequenced material: PBMCs or a T cell subset sorted from them (not recorded which). The clonotype originates from an adult woman who had mild COVID-19 (a few samples of this study predate the infection). Cell type and time point are not known.

The CDR3 DNA is TGCGCCACTGCGACAGTCTCCACAGATACGCAGTATTTT. It yields the protein CATATVSTDTQYF. The rearrangement uses TRBV5-1 and TRBJ2-3, with D perhaps matching TRBD1 (5 bases). Germline V CDR1 and CDR2: SGHRS, YFSETQ. The CDR3 runs 13 residues. V was clipped by 9 bases and J by 2 bases, with 13 bases between them.